This TCR beta chain was obtained from a study of technical replicates of blood from a handful of donors (dated by TCRdb to about 2017). In regard to this clone: This clone's antigen is unknown. Per-base quality was not reported, and no clone a single base away is much larger than it.

Libraries were prepared through the immunoSEQ multiplex PCR assay. Sourced from immuneACCESS, this table was stored by TCRdb with only in-frame sequences that have V and J called. A share of the clones is absent; for the studies checked, an unresolved V gene accounts for under half, and the remainder has no known explanation. Within this sample are under 80,000 clones, with just under 90% of them counted one time only. Of the sample, around 4.9% is held by the ten largest clones. CDR1 and CDR2 were assigned from the germline V gene as MGHRA and YSYEKL. V ends up 2 bases short and J 5 bases short, with an unmatched junction base count of 5. The CDR3 holds 15 amino acids from the cysteine to the phenylalanine. Only the CDR3 region is kept as DNA, spanning 45 bases read in frame from base 1.

This receptor was obtained from a human donor in good health. Some clones in this sample may be carry-over from other donors' samples. Material: PBMCs. The V gene is TRBV4-1 and the J gene is TRBJ2-3; 9 of the junction bases match TRBD2. The CDR3 here reads CASSQFSGSVDTQYF. At the DNA level, the sequence is TGCGCCAGCAGCCAATTTAGCGGGAGTGTAGATACGCAGTATTTT.